Sequencing of this TCR beta chain was carried out in a study of metastatic and nonmetastatic thyroid tumors. The overall study: From malignant and benign thyroid patients, repertoires in blood and in tumor or nodule tissue were compared. Study observations and caveats: The study reportedly found significantly higher TCR beta diversity in malignant thyroid tumors than benign nodules, in blood and tumor.

Remarks on this clone: Its specificity is unknown.

Trimming cost V 1 base and J 4 bases, with 2 bases left between them. The V gene's germline CDR1 is SGHTS and CDR2 YDEGEE. The CDR3 contains 12 residues. As handled by the study authors: Variation in CDR3 across clinicopathological groups served as the basis for constructing a distant-metastasis classifier in papillary thyroid cancer. TCRdb re-called clones via MiXCR from the PCR reads. Clone size and V and J calls follow TCRdb, not the original study. The repertoire has about 48,000 clones, roughly a fifth of them found once; the top ten carry approximately 3.6%. Nobody among the patients had been given any treatment before thyroid surgery.

The chain couples TRBV5-8 to TRBJ2-2, with D uncertain. The source is a male donor with papillary thyroid cancer or a benign thyroid nodule (not recorded which). Some clones in this sample may be carry-over from other donors' samples. Sequencing was carried out using blood. Here the CDR3 DNA reads TGTGCCAGCAGCTTGCTCACCGGGGAGCTGTTTTTT. This translates into CASSLLTGELFF. The complete variable domain, with remaining parts taken from reference TRBV5-8 and TRBJ2-2, reads EAGVTQSPTHLIKTRGQQATLRCSPISGHTSVYWYQQALGLGLQFLLWYDEGEERNRGNFPPRFSGRQFPNYSSELNVNALELEDSALYLCASSLLTGELFFGEGSRLTVL.